This entry lists 2 T cell receptor beta chains sequenced from one sample in a study of T-cell reconstitution after alpha-beta-depleted transplantation in children. Preparation of the TCRbeta library involved a method that used unique molecular identifiers. TCRdb re-called the PCR reads through MiXCR, storing one row per CDR3 protein. This sample yields about 1,000,000 distinct CDR3 sequences, of which roughly 29% are seen a single time; more than 25% belongs to the top ten. Source: PBMCs, mostly from graft donor cells, taken 360 days after TCRalphabeta/CD19-depleted stem cell transplant. The receptors stem from a boy younger than two who had a stem cell transplant for SCID, so the T cells may come from the graft donor.

This clonotype occurred a few times. The V gene is TRBV20-1, the J gene TRBJ2-4, with 8 positions matching TRBD1. V shed 0 bases and J 7 bases; nucleotides not matched to a gene: 11. Germline CDR1 is DFQATT and CDR2 is SNEGSKA (reference sequence). The CDR3 is 16 amino acids. In nucleotides, the CDR3 is TGCAGTGCTAGAGAGGGGGTGACACAGGGGGAGAACATTCAGTACTTC. Protein product: CSAREGVTQGENIQYF.

There are a few counts of this clonotype. V gene TRBV24-1 combines with J gene TRBJ2-2, with unresolved D. Between the trimmed V and J ends, which lost 3 bases and 5 bases, there was a span of 3 bases. The CDR3 sequence is 12 residues long. CDR1 is KGHDR and CDR2 is SFDVKD in the germline V gene. Here the CDR3 reads CATSDVTGELFF. Written as DNA, the CDR3 is TGTGCCACCAGTGATGTTACCGGGGAGCTGTTTTTT.